This T cell receptor beta chain was retrieved from a study of long-term antiretroviral therapy in people with HIV (dated by TCRdb to the early 2020s). Describing the broader study: The earliest samples were collected roughly a decade before the 2015 WHO recommendation for immediate ART, at a time when ART was usually postponed until CD4 counts fell. A retrospective serial study tested whether ART initiation and durable HIV suppression were associated with changes in peripheral blood TRB repertoire composition and diversity. The cohort contributed about 200 cryopreserved PBMC samples from 30 adults with confirmed HIV infection, collected serially over a mean of roughly 6 years (range 1-12). Eleven of the 30 participants with HIV were female. No cross-contamination during QIAcube processing was shown when test extractions of a monoclonal T-cell line were performed alongside some 33 polyclonal samples. The full study reports these points: Inferences about post-ART repertoire changes are limited because no data were available on ART adherence, viral resistance or therapy changes. Limited PBMC availability meant only the TCR beta chain was sequenced, without alpha chain pairing. Narrower CDR3 length ranges were observed in HIV repertoires than in controls, and an antigen-experienced repertoire with only a slight naive shift after ART was suggested by the network structure. The samples were dated from about 2003 to 2018, and the ART regimens that were used may be less effective than current ART regimens. Because cell numbers in pre-ART samples were limited, unsorted PBMC were profiled instead of sorted CD4+ and CD8+ T cells. ART initiation was associated with a significant increase in TRB diversity, but diversity stayed significantly below transplant donor controls even after long-term ART. The repertoire was dominated across all time points by expanded TRB clones identified before ART initiation, although this dominance was seen to fluctuate and to decrease in many PLHIV after ART.

Of note for this clone: Its binding antigen is unknown. No much larger clone exists at a distance of one base, and base qualities are not known.

Inclusion was restricted to participants for whom at least one PBMC sample before ART initiation and at least two post-ART samples were available. Every participant with HIV received treatment in the United States of America. Before DNA extraction, cryopreserved samples of 1-10 million PBMC were thawed and washed. At the time of the earliest PBMC sample, participants with HIV were aged between about 20 and 60 years. Each participant contributed PBMC samples from 1-4 timepoints before ART initiation and 2-8 timepoints after ART initiation, with a median of 7 samples. Serial HIV viral load, CD4+ T-cell count, ART history and demographic data were obtained for every participant. Genomic DNA was extracted from unsorted PBMC with a Qiagen kit on a QIAcube, processed in batches of 12 samples. The immunoSEQ hsTCRB v3.0 assay was used at survey level resolution for TRB variable region sequencing. The targeted TRB sequencing depth was roughly 35,000-50,000 T-cell genomes per sample. TRB libraries were pooled and sequenced on an Illumina MiSeq using a v3 150-cycle kit. As for how the authors treated the data: Repertoire analysis was run in R within a reproducible Nextflow workflow that covered QC, data transformation and analysis. LymphoSeq2, an R package for AIRR-Seq data exploration, was used to implement custom analyses. Several samples that produced fewer than 5000 total TRB sequences were removed, so 150 to 200 HIV repertoires were analyzed. Among the approximately 190 HIV repertoires that were kept, some 60 were collected before ART initiation and over 120 were collected after ART initiation. Repertoires were downsampled to 5000 TRB nucleotide sequences, with summary statistics averaged over 100 downsampling iterations. The analysis kept only TRB sequences whose CDR3 regions were at least seven amino acids long. Diversity was assessed using a clonality score derived from Shannon entropy and using the Gini coefficient. In the repertoire networks, any two of the top 5000 CDR3 amino acid sequences were connected whenever the two sequences differed by an edit distance of one. For TRB CDR3 amino acid sequences, antigen specificity groups and MHC restriction were predicted with GLIPH2. To flag known CMV, EBV, HIV or tissue antigen associations, CDR3 amino acid sequences were matched against VDJdb and McPAS-TCR. Pre-ART, post-ART and control groups were compared with Wilcoxon signed-rank tests and Holm-Bonferroni correction. TCRdb provides this immuneACCESS table in a form limited to in-frame rearrangements. Some clones are lacking; in checked studies, under half of them reflect an unresolved V gene, and why the rest are absent is not known. That table gives V, J and clone size, and the DNA gave D and trimming. The sample has about 25,000 clones on record, approximately 80% of them singletons. The ten largest clones represent about 15% of the sample.

From its cysteine to its phenylalanine, the CDR3 spans 14 amino acids. The retained sequence is limited to the CDR3, 42 bases, with the frame set at the first base. The germline V gene (reference sequence) specifies MNHEY as CDR1 and SMNVEV as CDR2. Between the V and J ends, shortened by 7 bases and 0 bases respectively, the junction contains 12 bases. The rearrangement joined TRBV27 to TRBJ1-2; TRBD1 is possibly the D segment (5 matching bases). The receptor was isolated from a man in his thirties or forties with HIV. Sequenced here: unsorted PBMCs, sampled approximately 4.3 years after starting antiretroviral therapy. The CDR3 region has the sequence CASKRRDANYGYTF. The nucleotide sequence is TGTGCCAGCAAGAGACGGGACGCTAACTATGGCTACACCTTC.